This T cell receptor (beta chain) was sequenced during a study of T cells in tuberculosis. As for the study in general: The T cells targeted glucose monomycolate, a mycobacterial lipid, via CD1B. This South African cohort compared adolescents with or without latent tuberculosis against adults with active tuberculosis.

On this clone: Its antigen is currently unknown.

The repertoire was sequenced with immunoSEQ multiplex PCR; TCRdb's copy has only in-frame clones and lacks some. The sample yields some 30,000 clones, approximately 95% seen once. General study results and limits: Active tuberculosis alpha repertoires lay closer to GMM-specific TCRs than controls'. Samples were chosen by availability of cryopreserved specimens.

The clonotype originates from a donor aged 10-29 years with latent tuberculosis or without tuberculosis infection. Material: PBMCs.

CDR3 nucleotide sequence: TGTGCCAGCAGCCAACGCCTAGGGGCCTACGAGCAGTACTTC. Its protein is CASSQRLGAYEQYF. The genes are TRBV14 and TRBJ2-7, with D possibly being TRBD1 (5 bases). This CDR3 spans 14 amino acids. Germline CDR1 reads SGHDN; CDR2 reads FVKESK. V was clipped by 2 bases and J by 2 bases, with 10 bases between them.